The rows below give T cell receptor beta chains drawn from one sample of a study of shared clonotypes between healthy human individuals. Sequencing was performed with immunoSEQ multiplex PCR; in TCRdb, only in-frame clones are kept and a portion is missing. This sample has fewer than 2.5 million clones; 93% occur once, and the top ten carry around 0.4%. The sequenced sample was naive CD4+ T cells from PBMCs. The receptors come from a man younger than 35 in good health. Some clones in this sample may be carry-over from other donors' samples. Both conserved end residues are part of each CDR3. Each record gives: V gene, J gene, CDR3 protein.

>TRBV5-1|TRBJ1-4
CASSFQGPPDEKLFF
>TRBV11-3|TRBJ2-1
CASSSRTSKHEQFF
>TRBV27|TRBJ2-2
CASSTTSGRPNGELFF
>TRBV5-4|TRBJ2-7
CASSSTSGGVYEQYF
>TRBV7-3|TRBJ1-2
CASSLSIGYTF
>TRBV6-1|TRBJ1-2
CASSELGQGYGYTF
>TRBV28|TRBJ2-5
CASSFLGQRQETQYF
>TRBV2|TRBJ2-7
CASSEFAGAYEQYF
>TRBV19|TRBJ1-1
CASGTGRSAAEAFF
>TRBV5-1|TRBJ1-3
CASSLIELSSGNTIYF
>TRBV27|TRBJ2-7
CASRQPWDEQYF
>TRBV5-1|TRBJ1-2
CASSLVAAGQANYGYTF
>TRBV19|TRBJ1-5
CASNTWTDHSNQPQHF
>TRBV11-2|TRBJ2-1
CASSLVSTRVYNEQFF
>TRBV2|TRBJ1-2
CASRTDRNHNYGYTF
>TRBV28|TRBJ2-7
CASSPPGPGSEQYF
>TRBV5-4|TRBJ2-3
CASSPAFLLDTDTQYF
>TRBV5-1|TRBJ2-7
CASRSGASEQYF
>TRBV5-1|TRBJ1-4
CASSLFGNEKLFF
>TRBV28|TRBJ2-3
CASSLVPGSGADTQYF
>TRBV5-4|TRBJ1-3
CASSAADRPNSGNTIYF
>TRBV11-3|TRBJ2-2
CASSLVAGDTGELFF
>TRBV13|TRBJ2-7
CASSFDRVSYEQYF